Listed here are 20 T cell receptor beta chains from one sample, sequenced in a study of regulatory T cells in long-lasting Graves disease. Stated time point: newly diagnosed GD, antithyroid drugs for less than 3 months. With RNA extracted from PBMCs as input, the TCR library was made. Investigators prepared the TCR beta libraries by applying iRepertoire HTBI primers and Arm-PCR of CDR3 regions. One entry per CDR3 protein, called by TCRdb with MiXCR from the multiplex PCR reads. This table has around 460,000 distinct CDR3 sequences, roughly 15% appearing once. These sequences were also reported in another study, on T cells in Graves' hyperthyroidism and ophthalmopathy.

This specimen consisted of peripheral blood mononuclear cells (PBMCs), obtained at new diagnosis, from a patient treated with antithyroid drugs. These TCRs come from a woman aged 45-65 years with Graves disease.

This clonotype was picked up a small number of times. The chain couples TRBV2 to TRBJ1-5; 9 nucleotides line up with TRBD1. With 6 bases clipped from V and 3 bases from J, the junction kept 12 bases outside the gene matches. The CDR3 length is 17 residues. Looked up from germline, CDR1 is SNHLY and CDR2 is FYNNEI. DNA for the CDR3: TGTGCCAGCAGCCAAACACTCCGGGACAGGGTCAATCAGCCCCAGCATTTT. Translation: CASSQTLRDRVNQPQHF. Looking up the rest from reference TRBV2 and TRBJ1-5 gives the full variable domain: EPEVTQTPSHQVTQMGQEVILRCVPISNHLYFYWYRQILGQKVEFLVSFYNNEISEKSEIFDDQFSVERPDGSNFTLKIRSTKLEDSAMYFCASSQTLRDRVNQPQHFGDGTRLSIL.

This clonotype was observed at least ten times. The V and J genes are TRBV2 and TRBJ1-1; no clear D gene. From germline, CDR1 is SNHLY and CDR2 FYNNEI. This CDR3 contains 14 residues. Trimming left V 8 bases short and J 0 bases short, with 13 bases between. CDR3 in DNA: TGTGCCAGCTCCGGCGACTCCATGAACACTGAAGCTTTCTTT. It encodes CASSGDSMNTEAFF. The complete variable domain, with remaining parts taken from reference TRBV2 and TRBJ1-1, reads EPEVTQTPSHQVTQMGQEVILRCVPISNHLYFYWYRQILGQKVEFLVSFYNNEISEKSEIFDDQFSVERPDGSNFTLKIRSTKLEDSAMYFCASSGDSMNTEAFFGQGTRLTVV.

This clonotype was counted between two and nine times. The chain is built from TRBV7-9 and TRBJ2-3, with TRBD1 identical over 7 bases. V lost 5 bases and J lost 1; bases outside the gene matches: 9. The length of the CDR3 is 16 residues. CDR1 is SEHNR, CDR2 FQNEAQ, per germline (reference sequence). Here the CDR3 reads CASSPPRQGRTDTQYF. The CDR3 DNA follows: TGTGCCAGCAGCCCCCCACGACAGGGCCGCACAGATACGCAGTATTTT.

Comments on this clonotype: A much larger clone sits a single nucleotide away, making a read error possible. This chain uses TRBV11-2 with TRBJ2-7; 13 bases fit TRBD2. Looked up from germline, CDR1 is SGHAT and CDR2 is FQNNGV. The CDR3 consists of 15 residues. V gave up 5 bases and J gave up 5 bases; unmatched junction bases: 6. The CDR3 here is CASSRRLAGGHEQYF. CDR3 bases: TGTGCCAGCAGCCGAAGACTAGCGGGAGGTCACGAGCAGTACTTC.

The genes are TRBV4-1 and TRBJ2-7, with D perhaps matching TRBD2 (5 bases). The CDR3 covers 17 residues. Germline V gene sequence: CDR1 MGHRA, CDR2 YSYEKL. V lost 0 bases, J lost 3 bases, and 18 bases lay in between. The CDR3 nucleotides read TGCGCCAGCAGCCAAGATGTTTATGGGCTAGCCCACTACGAGCAGTACTTC. Protein: CASSQDVYGLAHYEQYF.

The J gene is TRBJ1-1, the V gene TRBV4-2; D not certain. Trimming shortened V by 5 bases and J by 5 bases, and 15 bases separated the two germline ends. CDR3 size: 14 residues. Germline-derived CDR1 and CDR2 are LGHNA and YNFKEQ. Written as DNA, the CDR3 is TGTGCCAGCAGCTCCAATCGTATGGATACTGAAGCTTTCTTT. It translates to CASSSNRMDTEAFF.

This clonotype was detected a few times. The chain is built from TRBV27 and TRBJ2-1; 7 nucleotides match TRBD2. With 2 bases clipped from V and 8 bases from J, the junction kept 12 bases outside the gene matches. Germline lookup yields CDR1 MNHEY and CDR2 SMNVEV (reference sequence). This CDR3 is 16 amino acids long. The CDR3 reads CASSLRLARDYYEQFF. CDR3 bases: TGTGCCAGCAGTTTAAGACTAGCCCGAGATTATTATGAGCAGTTCTTC.

This clonotype was counted between two and nine times. J is TRBJ2-7 and V is TRBV20-1; 9 bases map to TRBD2. This CDR3 has 14 residues. Looked up from germline, CDR1 is DFQATT and CDR2 is SNEGSKA (reference sequence). Trimming cost V 3 bases and J 4 bases; bases outside gene matches: 7. CDR3 DNA: TGCAGTGCTAGTATTGGGCTAGCGGGATACGAGCAGTACTTC. Translation: CSASIGLAGYEQYF.

This chain links TRBV9 with TRBJ2-7; D possibly corresponds to TRBD1 (5 bases). Trimming stripped 1 base from V and 2 bases from J, with 10 bases between. Germline V gene sequence: CDR1 SGDLS, CDR2 YYNGEE. The CDR3 contains 14 residues. CDR3 region: CASSVTTDTYEQYF. For the CDR3, the DNA is TGTGCCAGCAGCGTAACGACAGACACCTACGAGCAGTACTTC.

As for this clonotype: This sequence is one base from a far larger clone and is likely a read error. The chain carries TRBV7-6 and TRBJ1-1, with D tentatively TRBD1 (6 bases). TRBJ2-3 matches the DNA end more closely, so the J call is doubtful. The germline V gene has CDR1 SGHVS and CDR2 FNYEAQ. The CDR3 length is 12 residues. As DNA, the CDR3 is TGTGCCAGCATCTCGGACAGTCGTACGCAGTATTTT. This sequence encodes CASISDSRTQYF.

In its sample, this clonotype was seen many times. V gene TRBV2 combines with J gene TRBJ2-2; 9 bases line up with TRBD1. V trimming: 6 bases; J trimming: 3 bases; junction bases outside the gene matches: 17. Germline lookup yields CDR1 SNHLY and CDR2 FYNNEI. The CDR3 has 19 amino acids. The chain's CDR3 is CASSHALTGGRDYTGELFF. The CDR3 nucleotides are TGTGCCAGCAGCCATGCACTCACAGGGGGCCGAGACTACACCGGGGAGCTGTTTTTT. The entire variable domain, with the rest obtained from reference TRBV2 and TRBJ2-2, is as follows: EPEVTQTPSHQVTQMGQEVILRCVPISNHLYFYWYRQILGQKVEFLVSFYNNEISEKSEIFDDQFSVERPDGSNFTLKIRSTKLEDSAMYFCASSHALTGGRDYTGELFFGEGSRLTVL.

This clonotype was seen just once. Being one base from a much bigger clone, this may be a read error. The chain recombines TRBV10-3 with TRBJ2-5; the match to TRBD1 covers 8 bases. V shed 5 bases and J 3 bases; nucleotides not matched to a gene: 5. Germline CDR1 reads ENHRY; CDR2 reads SYGVKD. The CDR3 length is 14 residues. CDR3 protein: CAISSQDREETQYF. The CDR3 DNA reads as TGTGCCATCAGTTCCCAGGACAGGGAAGAGACCCAGTACTTC.

This clonotype was seen a few times. The chain joins TRBV19 to TRBJ1-2, with D perhaps TRBD1 (5 bases). With 1 base removed from V and 5 bases from J, the gap between germline ends came to 11 bases. This CDR3 is 14 amino acids long. Germline CDR1 LNHDA, CDR2 SQIVND (reference sequence). CDR3 in DNA: TGTGCCAGTAGTATAGCTCAGGGAGAATATGGCTACACCTTC. Protein product: CASSIAQGEYGYTF.

This clonotype was counted ten times or more. The chain recombines TRBV11-2 with TRBJ2-7, with 10 bases identical to TRBD1. Trimming at V came to 4 bases and at J to 1 base, leaving 7 bases not matched to a gene. The CDR3 has 16 amino acids. Germline CDR1 and CDR2: SGHAT and FQNNGV. This CDR3 reads CASSSIRDRGSYEQYF. The CDR3 region has the DNA TGTGCCAGCAGCTCAATACGGGACAGGGGATCCTACGAGCAGTACTTC.

Concerning this clonotype itself: This clone may be a read error of a much larger clone one base away. The chain combines TRBV2 with TRBJ1-2; TRBD1 matches 9 bases. Germline CDR1 and CDR2: SNHLY and FYNNEI. CDR3 length: 14 amino acids. CDR3 loop: CAGRKGQGVSGYTF. Here the CDR3 DNA reads TGTGCCGGCAGGAAGGGACAGGGAGTGTCTGGCTACACCTTC.

The chain joins TRBV9 to TRBJ2-3; 10 nucleotides agree with TRBD1. Germline CDR1 is SGDLS and CDR2 is YYNGEE. The V gene end was trimmed by 3 bases and the J gene end by 7 bases; junction bases not matched to a gene: 8. The CDR3 consists of 15 residues. Written as DNA, the CDR3 is TGTGCCAGCAGCGACGAGACAGGGGGCGGAAATACGCAGTATTTT. Translation: CASSDETGGGNTQYF.

V is TRBV5-1 and J is TRBJ2-2; 8 nucleotides align to TRBD2. This CDR3 has 16 amino acids. CDR1 is SGHRS, CDR2 YFSETQ, per germline. With V trimmed by 6 bases and J by 5 bases, 12 bases remained unmatched. For the CDR3, the DNA is TGCGCCAGCAAGAGGAGGGGAGCGGGAGTGACCGGGGAGCTGTTTTTT. It yields the protein CASKRRGAGVTGELFF.

This clonotype turned up a few times. The V call is TRBV30, the J call TRBJ2-2; D is possibly TRBD1 (5 bases). V was pared by 1 base and J by 6 bases, with 9 bases between. The CDR3 spans 13 residues. Germline lookup yields CDR1 GTSNPN and CDR2 SVGIG (reference sequence). CDR3 sequence (DNA): TGTGCCTGGAGTGCACAGGCGCCCGGGGAGCTGTTTTTT. Protein sequence: CAWSAQAPGELFF. The entire variable domain, with the rest obtained from reference TRBV30 and TRBJ2-2, is as follows: SQTIHQWPATLVQPVGSPLSLECTVEGTSNPNLYWYRQAAGRGLQLLFYSVGIGQISSEVPQNLSASRPQDRQFILSSKKLLLSDSGFYLCAWSAQAPGELFFGEGSRLTVL.

This rearrangement joins TRBV20-1 to TRBJ1-1, with D uncertain. The CDR3 runs to 12 residues. Germline CDR1 is DFQATT and CDR2 is SNEGSKA (reference sequence). Trimming cost V 1 base and J 12 bases, with 15 bases left between them. The CDR3, as DNA: TGCAGTGCTAGAGTCTCTATGGGAGTGCCTTTCTTT. It is translated as CSARVSMGVPFF.

This clonotype has at least ten counts. The rearrangement uses TRBV29-1 and TRBJ2-3; 7 positions agree with TRBD1. The CDR3 length is 13 residues. Germline V gives CDR1 SQVTM, CDR2 ANQGSEA. V was pared by 3 bases and J by 6 bases, with 6 bases of the junction left unmatched. CDR3 nucleotide sequence: TGCAGCGTTGACCTACAGGGGATGGATACGCAGTATTTT. It is translated as CSVDLQGMDTQYF.